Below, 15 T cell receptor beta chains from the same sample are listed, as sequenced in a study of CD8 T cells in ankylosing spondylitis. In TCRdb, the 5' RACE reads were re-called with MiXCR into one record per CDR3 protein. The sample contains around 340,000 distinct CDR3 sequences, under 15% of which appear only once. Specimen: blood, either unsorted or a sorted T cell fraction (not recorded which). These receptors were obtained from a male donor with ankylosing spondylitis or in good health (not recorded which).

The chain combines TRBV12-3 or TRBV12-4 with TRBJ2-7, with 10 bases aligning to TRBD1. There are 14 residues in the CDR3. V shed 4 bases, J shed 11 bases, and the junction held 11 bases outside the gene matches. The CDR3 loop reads CASSYARGTGVKYF. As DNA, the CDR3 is TGTGCCAGCAGTTATGCGAGGGGGACAGGGGTGAAGTACTTC.

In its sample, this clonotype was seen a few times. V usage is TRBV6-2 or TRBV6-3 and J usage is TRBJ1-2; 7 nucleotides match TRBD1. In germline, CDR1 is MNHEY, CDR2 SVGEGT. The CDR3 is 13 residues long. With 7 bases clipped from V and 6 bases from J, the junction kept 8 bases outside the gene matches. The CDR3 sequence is CASMRTGDHGYTF. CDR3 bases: TGTGCCAGCATGAGAACAGGGGATCATGGCTACACCTTC.

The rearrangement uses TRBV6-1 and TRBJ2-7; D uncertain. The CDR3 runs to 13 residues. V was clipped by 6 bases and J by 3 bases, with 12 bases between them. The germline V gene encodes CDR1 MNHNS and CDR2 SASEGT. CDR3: CASSRNSYYEQYF. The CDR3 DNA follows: TGTGCCAGCAGCCGAAACTCTTACTACGAGCAGTACTTC.

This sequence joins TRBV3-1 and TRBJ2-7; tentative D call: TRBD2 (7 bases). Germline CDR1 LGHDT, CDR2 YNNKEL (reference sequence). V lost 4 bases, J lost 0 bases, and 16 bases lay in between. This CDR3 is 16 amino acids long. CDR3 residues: CASSRAGAGSSYEQYF. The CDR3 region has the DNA TGTGCCAGCAGCCGCGCGGGGGCAGGGAGCTCCTACGAGCAGTACTTC.

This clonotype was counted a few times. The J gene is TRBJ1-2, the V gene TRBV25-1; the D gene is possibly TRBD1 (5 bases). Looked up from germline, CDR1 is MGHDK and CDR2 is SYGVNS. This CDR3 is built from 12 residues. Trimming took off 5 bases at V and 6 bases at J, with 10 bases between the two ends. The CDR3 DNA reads TGTGCCAGCAGTAGGCGAGGGGATGGCTACACCTTC. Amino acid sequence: CASSRRGDGYTF.

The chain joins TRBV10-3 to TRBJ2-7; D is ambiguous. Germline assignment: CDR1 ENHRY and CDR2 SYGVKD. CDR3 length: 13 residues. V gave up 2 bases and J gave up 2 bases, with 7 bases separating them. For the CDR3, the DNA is TGTGCCATCAGTGAGACGGTTACCTACGAGCAGTACTTC. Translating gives CAISETVTYEQYF.

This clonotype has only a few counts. The CDR3: CSAKGSGIYTF. The CDR3, as DNA: TGCAGTGCTAAGGGGTCAGGGATCTACACCTTC. The chain couples TRBV20-1 to TRBJ1-2, with a weak D call TRBD1 (5 bases). This CDR3 has 11 residues. With 4 bases removed from V and 10 bases from J, the gap between germline ends came to 13 bases. Per the germline V gene, CDR1 is DFQATT and CDR2 is SNEGSKA (reference sequence).

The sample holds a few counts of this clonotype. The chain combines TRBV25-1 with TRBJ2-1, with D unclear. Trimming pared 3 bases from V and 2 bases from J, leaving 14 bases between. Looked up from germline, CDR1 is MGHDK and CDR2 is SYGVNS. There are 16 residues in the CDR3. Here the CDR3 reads CASSDRAGGPYNEQFF. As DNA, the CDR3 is TGTGCCAGCAGTGACCGGGCAGGTGGACCCTACAATGAGCAGTTCTTC.

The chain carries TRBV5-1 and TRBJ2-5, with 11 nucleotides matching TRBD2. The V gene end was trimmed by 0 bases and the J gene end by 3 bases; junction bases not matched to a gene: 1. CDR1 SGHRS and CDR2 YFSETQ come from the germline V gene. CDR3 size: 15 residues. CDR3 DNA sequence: TGCGCCAGCAGCTTGGTGGGACTAGCGGAAGAGACCCAGTACTTC. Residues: CASSLVGLAEETQYF.

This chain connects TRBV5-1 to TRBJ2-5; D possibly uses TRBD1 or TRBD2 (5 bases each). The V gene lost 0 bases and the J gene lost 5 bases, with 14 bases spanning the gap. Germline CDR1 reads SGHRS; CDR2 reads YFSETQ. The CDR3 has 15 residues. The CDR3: CASSLEGTPRETQYF. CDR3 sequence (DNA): TGCGCCAGCAGCTTGGAAGGGACGCCGAGGGAGACCCAGTACTTC.

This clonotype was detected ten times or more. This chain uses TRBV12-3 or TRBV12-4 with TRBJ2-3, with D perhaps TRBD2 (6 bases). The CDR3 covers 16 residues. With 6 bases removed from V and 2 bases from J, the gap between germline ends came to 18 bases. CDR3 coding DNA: TGTGCCAGCAGCTACCCCCGCCGGGACTTCACAGATACGCAGTATTTT. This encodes CASSYPRRDFTDTQYF.

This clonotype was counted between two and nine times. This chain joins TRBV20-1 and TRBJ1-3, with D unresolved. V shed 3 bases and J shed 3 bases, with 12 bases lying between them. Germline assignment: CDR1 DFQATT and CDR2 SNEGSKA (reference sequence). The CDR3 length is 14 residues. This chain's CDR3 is CSASLGSLGNTIYF. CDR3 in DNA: TGCAGTGCTAGTTTAGGGAGCCTTGGAAACACCATATATTTT.

DNA for the CDR3: TGCGCCAGCAGTGGGAGGCGCCCCCAAGAGACCCAGTACTTC. It encodes CASSGRRPQETQYF. This chain links TRBV10-2 with TRBJ2-5; D perhaps matches TRBD2 (5 bases). This CDR3 has 14 amino acids. V gave up 4 bases and J gave up 1 base, with 10 bases separating them. Germline CDR1 is WSHSY and CDR2 is SAAADI.

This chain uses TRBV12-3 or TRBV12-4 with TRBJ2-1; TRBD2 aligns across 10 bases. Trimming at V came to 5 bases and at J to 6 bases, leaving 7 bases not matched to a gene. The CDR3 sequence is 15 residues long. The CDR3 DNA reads TGTGCCAGCAGTCAAACTAGCGGGGAGGGCAATGAGCAGTTCTTC. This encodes CASSQTSGEGNEQFF.

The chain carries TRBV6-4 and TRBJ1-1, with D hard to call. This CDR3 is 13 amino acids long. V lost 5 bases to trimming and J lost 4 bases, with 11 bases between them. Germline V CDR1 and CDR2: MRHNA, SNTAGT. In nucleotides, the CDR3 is TGTGCCAGCAGTCGGATACCGGGCACTGAAGCTTTCTTT. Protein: CASSRIPGTEAFF.